The sequence of this TCR beta chain was determined in a study of sequential checkpoint blockade in melanoma. With 0 bases clipped from V and 6 bases from J, the junction kept 9 bases outside the gene matches. CDR1 LNHNV and CDR2 YYDKDF come from the germline V gene (reference sequence). The CDR3 sequence is 16 residues long. TCRdb's table, derived via immunoSEQ multiplex PCR, lists solely in-frame clones and lacks some. The sample has some 17,000 clones; about two thirds are singletons. Indicated treatment: randomized to nivolumab then ipilimumab (arm A) or the reverse (arm B). The sequence derives from a human donor with melanoma. The specimen was CD8+ T cells sorted from blood (inferred from file names), collected from a patient given nivolumab and ipilimumab in sequence. The chain recombines TRBV15 with TRBJ1-2; 8 bases agree with TRBD1. The CDR3 reads CATSRDQWQGADGYTF. The CDR3 coding sequence is TGTGCCACCAGCAGAGATCAGTGGCAGGGGGCGGATGGCTACACCTTC.